A single sample is the source of the 4 T cell receptor beta chains below, sequenced in a study of blood T cells in healthy people across ages. A second PCR of 7 to 11 cycles used a sample-barcoded 5' primer and a J-beta primer mix. TCRdb re-derived calls from the 5' RACE reads in MiXCR, one entry per CDR3 protein. This sample has roughly 2 million distinct CDR3 sequences, with roughly 52% found just once. The sequencing sample was made of blood. These TCRs come from a woman in her forties in good health.

This sequence joins TRBV9 and TRBJ2-7, with D perhaps TRBD2 (7 bases). Germline V gene lookup returns CDR1 SGDLS and CDR2 YYNGEE. V was cut by 0 bases and J by 6 bases, with 16 bases left in between. This CDR3 region has 15 residues. For the CDR3, the DNA is TGTGCCAGCAGCGTAGCGGGGGGCTTTGGGGCCGAGCAGTACTTC. Protein sequence: CASSVAGGFGAEQYF.

The chain links TRBV5-1 to TRBJ2-3, with D possibly TRBD2 on 6 matching bases. Trimming left V 0 bases short and J 4 bases short, with 12 bases between. CDR3 length: 15 amino acids. Germline V gives CDR1 SGHRS, CDR2 YFSETQ. DNA for the CDR3: TGCGCCAGCAGCTTGGCCGGCGGGGCTTCAGATACGCAGTATTTT. The encoded protein is CASSLAGGASDTQYF.

This chain links TRBV27 with TRBJ2-1, with D perhaps being TRBD1 or TRBD2 (5 bases each). Germline V gene lookup returns CDR1 MNHEY and CDR2 SMNVEV (reference sequence). The V gene lost 10 bases and the J gene lost 0 bases, with 10 bases spanning the gap. The length of the CDR3 is 13 residues. CDR3 amino acids: CAKGTSSYNEQFF. The CDR3 DNA is TGTGCCAAGGGGACCAGCTCCTACAATGAGCAGTTCTTC.

The V and J genes are TRBV20-1 and TRBJ2-7, with 9 bases matching TRBD2. The CDR3 spans 15 residues. The trim removed 3 bases at V and 3 bases at J, leaving 9 bases unmatched. The germline CDR1 and CDR2 sequences are DFQATT and SNEGSKA (reference sequence). The CDR3 here is CSASLWRGGFYEQYF. Written as DNA, the CDR3 is TGCAGTGCTAGTCTCTGGCGGGGGGGCTTCTACGAGCAGTACTTC.